Listed here are 8 T cell receptor beta chains from one sample, sequenced in a study of spatial heterogeneity in lung cancer. Each CDR3 protein is one row after TCRdb ran MiXCR on the 5' RACE reads. The repertoire consists of approximately 52,000 distinct CDR3 sequences, with approximately 7% occurring once and the leading ten covering roughly 2.7%. Time point denoted: sample taken at primary tumor resection. Sequencing of whole RNA from tumor, nontumor lung or frozen PBMC involved no sorting. Sequencing was performed on PBMCs, taken at surgery. These receptors were obtained from a female donor with early-stage non-small cell lung cancer.

In its sample, this clonotype was seen many times. The chain carries TRBV29-1 and TRBJ2-3; the D call may be TRBD1 or TRBD2 (5 bases each). Germline V gives CDR1 SQVTM, CDR2 ANQGSEA. This CDR3 is built from 12 residues. V lost 5 bases and J lost 8, with 14 bases in between. The CDR3 spells CSVRDGAPTQYF. The CDR3 DNA follows: TGCAGCGTTCGGGATGGGGCTCCTACGCAGTATTTT.

This clonotype has at least ten counts. The chain links TRBV5-1 to TRBJ2-3; D possibly corresponds to TRBD1 (5 bases). The CDR3 has 16 amino acids. The germline gives CDR1 SGHRS, CDR2 YFSETQ. Trimming pared 0 bases from V and 2 bases from J, leaving 13 bases between. The chain's CDR3 is CASSLALQASTDTQYF. The CDR3 nucleotides read TGCGCCAGCAGCTTGGCGTTACAGGCATCCACAGATACGCAGTATTTT. The full variable domain, completed using reference TRBV5-1 and TRBJ2-3, is KAGVTQTPRYLIKTRGQQVTLSCSPISGHRSVSWYQQTPGQGLQFLFEYFSETQRNKGNFPGRFSGRQFSNSRSEMNVSTLELGDSALYLCASSLALQASTDTQYFGPGTRLTVL.

This clonotype came up many times. This chain joins TRBV6-1 and TRBJ2-7; no clear D gene. V was shortened by 6 bases and J by 0 bases, with 15 bases between the two germline ends. This CDR3 is 15 amino acids long. The germline gives CDR1 MNHNS, CDR2 SASEGT. Here the CDR3 reads CASRASSLSSYEQYF. CDR3 bases: TGTGCCAGCAGGGCGAGCTCCCTTAGCTCCTACGAGCAGTACTTC.

The rearrangement links TRBV11-1 to TRBJ2-5, with D unresolved. Germline loops: CDR1 SGHAT, CDR2 FQDESV (reference sequence). Trimming removed 2 bases at V and 5 bases at J, with 6 bases between. The CDR3 totals 12 residues. CDR3 sequence: CASSLLYETQYF. The CDR3 coding sequence is TGTGCCAGCAGCTTACTTTATGAGACCCAGTACTTC.

This clonotype has at least ten counts. V gene TRBV30 combines with J gene TRBJ2-7; D remains ambiguous. Trimming removed 5 bases at V and 0 bases at J, with 5 bases between. The CDR3 length is 11 residues. Germline V lookup: CDR1 GTSNPN, CDR2 SVGIG (reference sequence). Written as DNA, the CDR3 is TGTGCCTGGCAGAGCTCCTACGAGCAGTACTTC. It is translated as CAWQSSYEQYF.

This clonotype was recorded at least ten times. The chain couples TRBV11-2 to TRBJ2-3; D is perhaps TRBD2 (5 bases). CDR3 length: 16 residues. In germline, CDR1 is SGHAT, CDR2 FQNNGV. The V gene lost 3 bases and the J gene lost 0 bases, with 13 bases spanning the gap. This CDR3 is CASSFLLGVSTDTQYF. For the CDR3, the DNA is TGTGCCAGCAGCTTCCTCCTCGGGGTTAGCACAGATACGCAGTATTTT.

This clonotype showed up many times. The gene calls are TRBV20-1 and TRBJ1-1, with 7 bases matching TRBD1. The CDR3 has 13 residues. J lost 7 bases, V lost 5 bases, and 10 bases had no gene match. In germline, CDR1 is DFQATT, CDR2 SNEGSKA (reference sequence). The CDR3 here is CSAQPVDRVEAFF. As DNA, the CDR3 is TGCAGTGCTCAACCCGTTGACAGGGTTGAAGCTTTCTTT.

This clonotype was counted at least ten times. The rearrangement joins TRBV12-3 or TRBV12-4 to TRBJ2-3; D might be TRBD2 (5 bases). This CDR3 is built from 13 residues. V lost 3 bases to trimming and J lost 3 bases, with 7 bases between them. CDR3 DNA sequence: TGTGCCAGCAGTTTTGAGGGTACAGATACGCAGTATTTT. Protein: CASSFEGTDTQYF.